Given below is one T cell receptor beta chain in context. Its specific antigen is unknown. No much larger clonotype is one base removed from it; base qualities were not supplied. The sample belongs to a study of shared T cell receptors in the human thymus (dated by TCRdb to about 2021). The study in broad terms: The study examined how self-reactive, shared T-cell receptor alpha chains are generated in the human thymus.

Library preparation employed the immunoSEQ multiplex PCR assay. This immuneACCESS table, as held by TCRdb, lists in-frame sequences with V and J called but not all clones. Of the missing ones, under half trace to an unresolved V gene in checked studies; the others have no known cause. This sample gives approximately 400,000 clones in total; around 95% of them show up just once. In total, the top ten clones hold approximately 0.018% of the sample. The origin of this receptor is a human donor. The sample consisted of thymocytes.

The DNA sequence is given as TGTGCCAGCAGTGCCTCCGGGACAGGCAACTATGGCTACACCTTC. It encodes CASSASGTGNYGYTF. The rearrangement joined TRBV28 to TRBJ1-2; TRBD1 lines up with 8 middle nucleotides. The CDR3 runs 15 residues from the cysteine to the phenylalanine. Just CDR3 DNA is preserved here, 45 bases in frame from base 1. V and J are trimmed by 5 bases and 2 bases, and the gene matches miss 7 bases of the junction. CDR1 and CDR2 are drawn from the germline V gene: MDHEN, SYDVKM.